The next 3 T cell receptor beta chains were all read from a single sample in a study of control samples from healthy donors and cancer patients. The table came from immunoSEQ multiplex PCR; TCRdb's copy has only in-frame clones and leaves some out. The sample contains under 200,000 clones, 90% to 95% of which appear only once. Sequenced input: blood. The receptors derive from a woman in her 30s in good health.

V is TRBV6-1 and J is TRBJ1-1; the D gene is possibly TRBD1 (6 bases). The CDR3 totals 13 residues. V lost 2 bases to trimming and J lost 3 bases, with 7 bases between them. Germline CDR1 is MNHNS and CDR2 is SASEGT. CDR3 loop: CASSEHRDTEAFF. In DNA, the CDR3 is TGTGCCAGCAGTGAACACAGGGACACTGAAGCTTTCTTT.

The V call is TRBV5-1, the J call TRBJ2-7; no definite D call. The V end lost 0 bases, the J end lost 2 bases, and 12 bases lay between the germline ends. This CDR3 is 15 amino acids long. Germline lookup yields CDR1 SGHRS and CDR2 YFSETQ. For the CDR3, the DNA is TGCGCCAGCAGCTTGGGTGGCGGAGAAGCCTACGAGCAGTACTTC. It translates to CASSLGGGEAYEQYF.

The chain joins TRBV10-1 to TRBJ2-1; the D gene is possibly TRBD2 (6 bases). CDR3 length equals 16 residues. The germline gives CDR1 WNHNN, CDR2 SYGVQD (reference sequence). With 6 bases removed from V and 3 bases from J, the gap between germline ends came to 18 bases. The CDR3 sequence is CASRSGGTSSYNEQFF. The CDR3 DNA reads TGCGCCAGCAGATCTGGGGGAACTAGCAGCTACAATGAGCAGTTCTTC.